Presented here are 13 T cell receptor beta chains from one specimen sequenced in a study of blood T cell repertoires in COVID-19. The repertoire was sequenced with immunoSEQ multiplex PCR; TCRdb's copy has only in-frame clones and lacks some. This sample carries 70,000 to 75,000 clones, roughly 80% of them seen once, and the ten largest clones take around 4.8%. The sequenced sample was peripheral blood. These receptors were collected from a woman aged 80 or over with active or convalescent COVID-19.

This sequence joins TRBV11-2 and TRBJ2-5, with D possibly TRBD1 on 5 matching bases. V was shortened by 3 bases and J by 2 bases, with 19 bases between the two germline ends. The CDR3 runs 17 residues. Germline-derived CDR1 and CDR2 are SGHAT and FQNNGV. The CDR3 spells CASSFPDSTLRQETQYF. CDR3 in DNA: TGTGCCAGCAGCTTCCCCGACAGCACACTTAGACAAGAGACCCAGTACTTC. The full variable domain, rest sourced from reference TRBV11-2 and TRBJ2-5, is EAGVAQSPRYKIIEKRQSVAFWCNPISGHATLYWYQQILGQGPKLLIQFQNNGVVDDSQLPKDRFSAERLKGVDSTLKIQPAKLEDSAVYLCASSFPDSTLRQETQYFGPGTRLLVL.

The rearrangement joins TRBV5-8 to TRBJ2-7, with D tentatively TRBD2 (5 bases). V shed 9 bases and J shed 7 bases, with 8 bases lying between them. The germline V gene encodes CDR1 SGHTS and CDR2 YDEGEE. The CDR3 extends over 9 amino acids. In DNA, the CDR3 is TGTGCCATCTCGGGGGAGCAGTACTTC. Its translation is CAISGEQYF.

V gene TRBV10-2 combines with J gene TRBJ1-3; the D gene is possibly TRBD1 (6 bases). From germline, CDR1 is WSHSY and CDR2 SAAADI. This CDR3 region has 17 residues. Trimming removed 3 bases from V and 0 bases from J, with 15 bases in between. The CDR3 sequence: CASSDFTGQSSGNTIYF. CDR3 in DNA: TGCGCCAGCAGTGATTTTACAGGACAGAGCTCTGGAAACACCATATATTTT.

The rearrangement uses TRBV5-1 and TRBJ2-3; TRBD1 matches 9 bases. This CDR3 comprises 16 residues. Losses at the gene ends were 2 bases for V and 3 bases for J; bases not matched to a gene: 7. Germline values: CDR1 SGHRS, CDR2 YFSETQ. DNA for the CDR3: TGCGCCAGCAGCTTAACAGGGGGCGAGGGGACAGATACGCAGTATTTT. It codes for CASSLTGGEGTDTQYF.

The J gene is TRBJ1-5, the V gene TRBV19; D perhaps matches TRBD1 (5 bases). V lost 4 bases and J lost 0, with 10 bases in between. This CDR3 region has 15 residues. CDR1 LNHDA and CDR2 SQIVND come from the germline V gene (reference sequence). CDR3 in amino acids: CASSRGPGSNQPQHF. CDR3 bases: TGTGCCAGTAGTAGGGGCCCAGGTAGCAATCAGCCCCAGCATTTT.

CDR3 nucleotides: TGTGCCAGCAGTGGGATTGGGGGCGCGTCCGGGGAGCTGTTTTTT. Encoded protein: CASSGIGGASGELFF. This chain links TRBV2 with TRBJ2-2, with D maybe TRBD1 (6 bases). The CDR3 sequence is 15 residues long. V shed 4 bases and J shed 6 bases, with 15 bases lying between them. Germline V CDR1 and CDR2: SNHLY, FYNNEI.

The gene calls are TRBV19 and TRBJ1-3, with D perhaps matching TRBD1 (6 bases). The CDR3 is 15 residues long. Between the trimmed V and J ends, which lost 5 bases and 2 bases, there was a span of 13 bases. The V gene's germline CDR1 is LNHDA and CDR2 SQIVND (reference sequence). CDR3 bases: TGTGCCAGTAGTCTATCGACAGGAACTGGAAACACCATATATTTT. Protein: CASSLSTGTGNTIYF.

This chain uses TRBV21-1 with TRBJ2-7; the table's D call TRBD2 went unverified against the DNA. TRBV21-1 is noted as a pseudogene. This CDR3 spans 17 amino acids. CDR3 in DNA: TGTGCCAGCAGCAAAATAACCGGGACTAGGGATCCCTACGAGCAGTACTTC. The encoded protein is CASSKITGTRDPYEQYF.

This chain uses TRBV27 with TRBJ1-2, with 7 bases fitting TRBD1. V was clipped by 8 bases and J by 4 bases; unmatched bases: 7. Germline CDR1 and CDR2: MNHEY and SMNVEV (reference sequence). The CDR3 length is 13 residues. CDR3 bases: TGTGCCAGCGGCCCGGGACAGTCCTATGGCTACACCTTC. Protein: CASGPGQSYGYTF.

V gene TRBV4-1 combines with J gene TRBJ1-5; unclear D gene. From germline, CDR1 is MGHRA and CDR2 YSYEKL. This CDR3 spans 18 amino acids. V was clipped by 0 bases and J by 2 bases, with 17 bases between them. CDR3 residues: CASSQDVGGVLGNQPQHF. The CDR3, as DNA: TGCGCCAGCAGCCAAGATGTAGGCGGGGTTCTTGGCAATCAGCCCCAGCATTTT.

The chain employs TRBV3-1 (or the pseudogene TRBV3-2) and TRBJ1-2, with D perhaps TRBD1 (5 bases). Germline values: CDR1 LGHDT, CDR2 YNNKEL (reference sequence). The germline V and J ends were trimmed by 3 bases and 8 bases, with 19 bases remaining between them. CDR3 length: 15 amino acids. The CDR3 DNA is TGTGCCAGCAGCCAGTCGCGAGCCAGGGTTAACGGCTACACCTTC. Protein product: CASSQSRARVNGYTF.

The V and J genes are TRBV19 and TRBJ1-1, with no clear D. Germline CDR1 is LNHDA and CDR2 is SQIVND (reference sequence). CDR3 size: 13 residues. Trimming removed 4 bases from V and 0 bases from J, with 6 bases in between. The CDR3 reads CASSTPVNTEAFF. CDR3 coding DNA: TGTGCCAGTAGTACGCCAGTGAACACTGAAGCTTTCTTT. The whole variable domain, remainder taken from reference TRBV19 and TRBJ1-1, is DGGITQSPKYLFRKEGQNVTLSCEQNLNHDAMYWYRQDPGQGLRLIYYSQIVNDFQKGDIAEGYSVSREKKESFPLTVTSAQKNPTAFYLCASSTPVNTEAFFGQGTRLTVV.

This chain uses TRBV7-8 with TRBJ2-7; D may be TRBD2 (6 bases). Trimming took 6 bases from V and 6 from J, leaving 21 bases between them. The germline gives CDR1 SGHVS, CDR2 FQNEAQ. There are 15 residues in the CDR3. CDR3 nucleotide sequence: TGTGCCAGCAGACTCGGGGGAGGAAGCGGGTCCGAGCAGTACTTC. Its translation is CASRLGGGSGSEQYF.